Presented here are 24 T cell receptor beta chains from one specimen sequenced in a study of T cells in Graves' hyperthyroidism and ophthalmopathy. Amplification yielded TCR beta CDR3 regions, with RNA transcripts as the source. The HTBI primer set served for first-round RT-PCR of the TCR CDR3. TCRdb reprocessed the multiplex PCR reads with MiXCR, giving one entry per CDR3 protein. The repertoire consists of hundreds of thousands of distinct CDR3 sequences, with about 20% occurring once and the leading ten covering around 3.4%. The sample was blood. The receptors originated from a woman younger than 35 with Graves' hyperthyroidism.

CDR3 amino acids: CASSEGTGSNGQPIGGYTF. CDR3 in DNA: TGTGCCAGCAGTGAGGGGACGGGAAGCAACGGGCAGCCCATCGGGGGCTACACCTTC. The chain links TRBV2 to TRBJ1-2, with D possibly matching TRBD1 (5 bases). This CDR3 region has 19 residues. V gave up 3 bases and J gave up 8 bases, with 31 bases separating them. Germline CDR1 SNHLY, CDR2 FYNNEI.

This clonotype has a count of ten or more. The rearrangement links TRBV12-3 or TRBV12-4 to TRBJ1-5, with TRBD1 as a possible D gene (6 bases). The CDR3 extends over 14 amino acids. V gave up 6 bases and J gave up 3 bases, with 12 bases separating them. The CDR3 loop is CASSLRGLNQPQHF. Here the CDR3 DNA reads TGTGCCAGCAGCCTTCGGGGGCTCAATCAGCCCCAGCATTTT.

In its sample, this clonotype was seen many times. The chain couples TRBV24-1 to TRBJ2-2, with TRBD2 as a possible D gene (5 bases). The length of the CDR3 is 15 residues. The V gene's germline CDR1 is KGHDR and CDR2 SFDVKD. The ends were cut back, 4 bases at V and 3 bases at J, with 11 bases in the middle. The DNA of the CDR3 is TGTGCCACCAGTGACCCTAGGCGGGACACCGGGGAGCTGTTTTTT. As protein: CATSDPRRDTGELFF.

This clonotype was seen at least ten times. A read error is possible here, since a much larger clone lies one base away. The gene calls are TRBV14 and TRBJ2-2; D is undetermined. Germline CDR1 is SGHDN and CDR2 is FVKESK. V shed 6 bases and J shed 0 bases, with 2 bases lying between them. The CDR3 contains 12 residues. CDR3 sequence: CASRPNTGELFF. CDR3 in DNA: TGTGCCAGCAGACCGAACACCGGGGAGCTGTTTTTT.

The table lists this clonotype with a few counts. V usage is TRBV6-1 and J usage is TRBJ2-7; 7 bases agree with TRBD1. From germline, CDR1 is MNHNS and CDR2 SASEGT. The junction had 3 bases not matched to a gene; V was cut back by 1 base and J by 0 bases. The CDR3 is 15 residues long. CDR3 protein: CASSEEQGSSYEQYF. CDR3 DNA sequence: TGTGCCAGCAGTGAAGAACAGGGGAGCTCCTACGAGCAGTACTTC.

This clonotype was detected ten times or more. The chain couples TRBV24-1 to TRBJ2-7; D could derive from TRBD1 or TRBD2 (5 bases each). This CDR3 has 13 residues. V lost 9 bases, J lost 1 base, and 12 bases lay in between. CDR1 and CDR2 from the germline V gene are KGHDR and SFDVKD. CDR3 in amino acids: CATSGTESYEQYF. The CDR3 DNA reads as TGTGCCACCTCGGGGACGGAATCCTACGAGCAGTACTTC.

This clonotype was counted many times. The genes are TRBV27 and TRBJ2-2; D not certain. V was shortened by 3 bases and J by 4 bases, with 9 bases between the two germline ends. This CDR3 region has 14 residues. Germline V lookup: CDR1 MNHEY, CDR2 SMNVEV (reference sequence). The CDR3 DNA reads TGTGCCAGCAGTTTGACGGCGGCCACCGGGGAGCTGTTTTTT. It yields the protein CASSLTAATGELFF.

This clonotype was counted at least ten times. This sequence joins TRBV14 and TRBJ2-5; the D is unclear. This CDR3 is 14 amino acids long. V lost 4 bases and J lost 5, with 14 bases in between. CDR1 and CDR2 from the germline V gene are SGHDN and FVKESK. The CDR3: CASSREFEAETQYF. As DNA, the CDR3 is TGTGCCAGCAGCCGAGAATTCGAGGCGGAGACCCAGTACTTC.

This clonotype has just a few counts. Here the CDR3 DNA reads TGTGCCAGCAGCTTGGTAGGGGGACTCACAGATACGCAGTATTTT. Amino acid sequence: CASSLVGGLTDTQYF. The chain employs TRBV5-4 and TRBJ2-3; either TRBD1 or TRBD2 may fit D (6 bases each). The CDR3 covers 15 residues. V was shortened by 0 bases and J by 2 bases, with 10 bases between the two germline ends. Germline V CDR1 and CDR2: SGHNT, YYREEE (reference sequence).

This chain connects TRBV12-3 or TRBV12-4 to TRBJ1-5; 8 bases align to TRBD1. V lost 6 bases and J lost 6; bases outside the gene matches: 7. This CDR3 is built from 14 residues. The chain's CDR3 is CASSRTGMGQPQHF. The CDR3 DNA reads TGTGCCAGCAGCCGGACAGGGATGGGTCAGCCCCAGCATTTT.

In the case of this clonotype: This may come from a read error, since a much larger clone is one base off. The chain joins TRBV2 to TRBJ1-3; the D is unclear. CDR3 length: 15 amino acids. Germline CDR1 reads SNHLY; CDR2 reads FYNNEI. The CDR3 here is CASSVGRYSGNTICF. CDR3 bases: TGTGCCAGCAGTGTCGGACGGTACTCTGGAAACACCATATGTTTT.

This clonotype was seen many times. The chain is built from TRBV6-1 and TRBJ2-7, with 9 bases matching TRBD1. The CDR3 is 15 amino acids. J was trimmed by 0 bases and V by 8 bases; bases with no gene match: 8. The germline V gene has CDR1 MNHNS and CDR2 SASEGT. CDR3 sequence (DNA): TGTGCCAGCGGGCGAGACAGGGGGAGCTCCTACGAGCAGTACTTC. Amino acid sequence: CASGRDRGSSYEQYF.

This clonotype was seen just once. The chain uses TRBV24-1 and TRBJ2-6; 9 bases line up with TRBD1. The CDR3 is made up of 16 amino acids. V was pared by 2 bases and J by 7 bases, with 5 bases of the junction left unmatched. The germline gives CDR1 KGHDR, CDR2 SFDVKD. The CDR3, as DNA: TGTGCCACCAGTGATTCCAGACAGGGGGATGCCAACGTCCTGACTTTC. Translating gives CATSDSRQGDANVLTF.

This clonotype was detected once. J is TRBJ1-1 and V is TRBV29-1; TRBD1 aligns across 7 bases. The CDR3 covers 15 residues. Germline V gene lookup returns CDR1 SQVTM and CDR2 ANQGSEA. Trimming at V came to 3 bases and at J to 0 bases, leaving 7 bases not matched to a gene. CDR3 sequence reads: CSVDDSGGMNTEAFF. The CDR3 DNA is TGCAGCGTTGACGATTCAGGGGGAATGAACACTGAAGCTTTCTTT.

This clonotype was seen repeatedly, ten times or more. The chain has TRBV5-1 and TRBJ1-1; D is uncertain. CDR1 and CDR2 (germline): SGHRS, YFSETQ. V lost 0 bases to trimming and J lost 3 bases, with 6 bases between them. The CDR3 has 13 amino acids. For the CDR3, the DNA is TGCGCCAGCAGCTTGGCTCAGGACACTGAAGCTTTCTTT. The encoded protein is CASSLAQDTEAFF.

This clonotype was detected many times. V gene TRBV12-3 or TRBV12-4 combines with J gene TRBJ2-7, with D perhaps matching TRBD1 or TRBD2 (5 bases each). The CDR3 loop spans 14 amino acids. Trimming left V 3 bases short and J 3 bases short, with 12 bases between. CDR3 DNA sequence: TGTGCCAGCAGTTTGATGGGGGTAGTCTACGAGCAGTACTTC. It is translated as CASSLMGVVYEQYF.

There are many counts of this clonotype. The J gene is TRBJ2-5, the V gene TRBV29-1; D unclear. This CDR3 region has 12 residues. Trimming cost V 7 bases and J 1 base, with 10 bases left between them. The germline gives CDR1 SQVTM, CDR2 ANQGSEA. CDR3 nucleotides: TGCAGCGGGGCCCAGGCCCAAGAGACCCAGTACTTC. It translates to CSGAQAQETQYF.

This clonotype was seen at least ten times. The CDR3 spells CASSVDSRGLGEQYF. DNA for the CDR3: TGTGCCAGCAGCGTCGACAGTCGGGGTTTAGGCGAGCAGTACTTC. The chain uses TRBV9 and TRBJ2-7; D tentatively reads TRBD1 or TRBD2 (5 bases each). V was cut by 2 bases and J by 6 bases, with 18 bases left in between. Germline V gene data show CDR1 as SGDLS and CDR2 as YYNGEE. The CDR3 length is 15 residues. Supplemented by reference TRBV9 and TRBJ2-7, the full variable domain reads DSGVTQTPKHLITATGQRVTLRCSPRSGDLSVYWYQQSLDQGLQFLIQYYNGEERAKGNILERFSAQQFPDLHSELNLSSLELGDSALYFCASSVDSRGLGEQYFGPGTRLTVT.

This clonotype appeared many times. This chain joins TRBV12-3 or TRBV12-4 and TRBJ2-5, with D perhaps matching TRBD1 or TRBD2 (5 bases each). Deletions cut 3 bases from V and 2 bases from J, with 10 bases between. CDR3 length: 14 amino acids. The CDR3 here is CASSFGTQQETQYF. The CDR3 DNA is TGTGCCAGCAGTTTTGGGACCCAGCAAGAGACCCAGTACTTC.

The V gene is TRBV12-3 or TRBV12-4, the J gene TRBJ2-7; D gene uncertain. This CDR3 has 10 amino acids. V lost 8 bases, J lost 6 bases, and 8 bases lay in between. The CDR3 DNA reads TGTGCCAGCGCGGATAGCGAGCAGTACTTC. This encodes CASADSEQYF.

This clonotype was seen ten or more times. The chain links TRBV7-9 to TRBJ2-5, with unresolved D. This CDR3 region has 14 residues. Germline V gene data show CDR1 as SEHNR and CDR2 as FQNEAQ (reference sequence). V was shortened by 1 base and J by 5 bases, with 11 bases between the two germline ends. The CDR3 DNA reads TGTGCCAGCAGCTTAGTTCGTCAGCCGGAGACCCAGTACTTC. It is translated as CASSLVRQPETQYF.

The chain employs TRBV12-3 or TRBV12-4 and TRBJ2-2; 7 bases are a match to TRBD1. Trimming removed 6 bases from V and 4 bases from J; junction bases left unmatched: 8. The CDR3 has 15 residues. The CDR3 loop reads CASSTYRGGTGELFF. The DNA of the CDR3 is TGTGCCAGCAGCACCTACAGGGGTGGCACCGGGGAGCTGTTTTTT.

The chain links TRBV20-1 to TRBJ1-1; tentative D call: TRBD1 (5 bases). Germline V gene data show CDR1 as DFQATT and CDR2 as SNEGSKA (reference sequence). The germline V and J ends were trimmed by 1 base and 10 bases, with 16 bases remaining between them. The CDR3 has 13 residues. CDR3 sequence reads: CSARGRGTRGAFF. For the CDR3, the DNA is TGCAGTGCTAGAGGAAGGGGCACCCGTGGAGCTTTCTTT.

This clonotype was recorded at least ten times. The V call is TRBV12-3 or TRBV12-4, the J call TRBJ1-5; D unclear. This CDR3 has 15 amino acids. V was clipped by 5 bases and J by 5 bases, with 16 bases between them. In nucleotides, the CDR3 is TGTGCCAGCAGTCCCAATTGGGGTATCGATCAGCCCCAGCATTTT. It specifies CASSPNWGIDQPQHF.